What follows is one TCR beta chain and its context. No cognate antigen has been identified for it. Nothing much larger sits one base from this clone, and base qualities are not available. Relative to germline, V is 6 bases shorter and J is 0 bases shorter, with 11 bases between their ends. Looking up the germline V gene yields CDR1 SGHTA and CDR2 FQGNSA. Its CDR3 holds 14 amino acids, cysteine through phenylalanine. The CDR3 DNA has 42 bases and is translated from base 1. This sample was taken from a study of beta chain features in type 1 diabetes (dated 2018 in TCRdb). About the full investigation: Mean age, gender distribution, total cell number and subset yield did not differ between patients and healthy donors. Across all samples, some 110,000,000 sorted cells were examined, and cell number per subset correlated strongly with RNA yield. In the study, recently diagnosed type 1 diabetes patients and matched healthy donors were compared on the TCRB repertoires of their sorted circulating CD4+ T cell subsets. Regulatory and stem cell-like memory subsets were obtained from only 8 patients and about eight healthy donors, while naive and central memory subsets were obtained from all 30 or so donors. The investigation overall reported the following: Because cDNA was sequenced instead of genomic DNA, activated cells with high expression could be over-represented, although the groups did not differ in activation or CD3 levels. HLA sub-analyses involved small numbers of individuals, so any influence of HLA type on TCRB rearrangement remained unresolved. A moderate but significant shortening of TCRB CDR3 length was observed in type 1 diabetes patients in all four CD4+ subsets. At VDJ recombination sites, type 1 diabetes patients had fewer insertions and more deleted nucleotides, which implies abnormalities in thymic rearrangement. Naive, central memory and regulatory TCRB repertoires appeared to be more similar among patients than among healthy donors. Shorter templates might be favored by PCR, yet because patient and control samples were amplified and corrected together, any such skew would affect both groups equally.

A single peripheral blood draw of approximately 110 mL on average was collected from each donor into heparinised tubes. Naive, central memory, regulatory and stem cell-like memory CD4+ T cells were sorted on a BD FACSAria II using a panel including CD45RO, CCR7, CD25, CD127, CD95 and CD27. A purity above 95% was achieved for all sorted populations. PBMCs were isolated immediately by Lymphoprep density gradient centrifugation and stained directly without culture. So that batch effects would be minimized, each experiment stained and sorted samples in pairs, pairing one healthy donor with one patient. The entire isolated RNA was reverse transcribed using the High Capacity cDNA Reverse Transcription Kit, and thus expressed TCRB transcripts were sequenced. Naive, central memory and regulatory T cell samples underwent deep immunoSEQ sequencing, averaging around 3.9 million total reads per sample. Sorted cells were lysed in RLT buffer, and RNA was extracted using DNase-treated RNeasy Micro or Mini kits according to cell number. To prevent cross-contamination, every cell subset was processed on its own, while patient and healthy donor samples were processed together. TCRB sequences were amplified from cDNA with the immunoSEQ multiplex PCR, producing 87-bp fragments spanning the CDR3 region. Sequencing of the amplicons was done on the Illumina HiSeq platform. Per the authors' processing: PCR bias was computationally corrected using synthetic template baselines, reads within Hamming distance 2 were collapsed, and singletons that could not be merged were discarded. Reads were aligned against IMGT so that V, D and J genes, CDR3 length and insertions or deletions at six rearrangement sites could be assigned. Within each subset, clonotype counts were normalized to the number of sorted cells before true diversity and Gini coefficients were calculated with the tcR R package. The overlap coefficient, calculated on TCRB nucleotide sequences, was used to measure repertoire sharing. TCRdb stores this immuneACCESS table with in-frame sequences only. Part of the clones is absent; in the studies checked, under half of the shortfall reflects unresolved V genes, and no reason is known for the rest. From that table come the V and J calls and clone size; the DNA was used to work out D and trimming. The sample table records about 170,000 clones; less than 9.5% of these occur just once. The top ten hold approximately 1% of the sample.

The rearrangement joined TRBV7-2 to TRBJ1-2; no confident D gene assignment can be made. This receptor was obtained from a woman in her thirties or forties with type 1 diabetes. Sequencing was performed on central memory CD4+ T cells from blood. The CDR3 protein sequence reads: CASSPLRANYGYTF. At the DNA level, the sequence is TGTGCCAGCAGTCCGCTTAGAGCTAACTATGGCTACACCTTC.